These 32 T cell receptor beta chains share one sample of origin, sequenced in a study of PD-1 blockade in classical Hodgkin lymphoma. All patients relapsed after autologous stem cell transplantation, and brentuximab vedotin exposure varied. Here immunoSEQ multiplex PCR was the method, and the copy in TCRdb shows in-frame clones only, minus some. This table holds nearly 55,000 clones, more than 65% found once. The sample in question was peripheral blood mononuclear cells (PBMCs), obtained at baseline. The receptors stem from a human donor with classical Hodgkin lymphoma.

This clone has a handful of counts. The gene calls are TRBV13 and TRBJ1-5; the match to TRBD1 covers 7 bases. Trimming at V came to 0 bases and at J to 4 bases, leaving 6 bases not matched to a gene. From germline, CDR1 is PRHDT and CDR2 FYEKMQ (reference sequence). CDR3 length: 16 residues. This chain's CDR3 is CASSLGQGIWNQPQHF. CDR3 DNA: TGTGCCAGCAGCTTAGGACAGGGGATTTGGAATCAGCCCCAGCATTTT.

The genes are TRBV9 and TRBJ1-1, with D maybe TRBD1 (6 bases). V lost 0 bases and J 5 bases, leaving 11 bases between the germline ends. CDR1 and CDR2 from the germline V gene are SGDLS and YYNGEE. The CDR3 spans 14 residues. The chain's CDR3 is CASSVVKGGTEAFF. The CDR3 coding sequence is TGTGCCAGCAGCGTAGTTAAGGGGGGTACTGAAGCTTTCTTT. Full variable domain (missing parts from reference TRBV9 and TRBJ1-1): DSGVTQTPKHLITATGQRVTLRCSPRSGDLSVYWYQQSLDQGLQFLIQYYNGEERAKGNILERFSAQQFPDLHSELNLSSLELGDSALYFCASSVVKGGTEAFFGQGTRLTVV.

The chain couples TRBV29-1 to TRBJ1-2, with D possibly TRBD1 on 6 matching bases. Germline CDR1 is SQVTM and CDR2 is ANQGSEA. Trimming stripped 5 bases from V and 7 bases from J, with 20 bases between. This CDR3 spans 14 amino acids. The CDR3 region is CSVTPQGEASGYTF. The CDR3 region has the DNA TGCAGCGTTACACCACAGGGTGAGGCAAGTGGCTACACCTTC.

This clone was counted only a few times. The rearrangement links TRBV5-1 to TRBJ2-1, with D possibly TRBD2 on 6 matching bases. This CDR3 comprises 15 residues. Germline V gene sequence: CDR1 SGHRS, CDR2 YFSETQ. V was cut by 0 bases and J by 3 bases, with 10 bases left in between. CDR3 sequence (DNA): TGCGCCAGCAGCTTGGAAGGGACTTACTACAATGAGCAGTTCTTC. It specifies CASSLEGTYYNEQFF.

The V call is TRBV18, the J call TRBJ1-1, with D uncertain. This CDR3 is 15 amino acids long. The V and J ends lost 0 bases and 2 bases respectively, with 10 bases between them. Germline assignment: CDR1 KGHSH and CDR2 LQKENI. As DNA, the CDR3 is TGTGCCAGCTCACCACCGATAGTCATCAACACTGAAGCTTTCTTT. Protein product: CASSPPIVINTEAFF.

This sequence joins TRBV15 and TRBJ2-2; D call uncertain. The CDR3 is 15 amino acids. Deletions cut 4 bases from V and 4 bases from J, with 13 bases between. In germline, CDR1 is LNHNV, CDR2 YYDKDF (reference sequence). The CDR3 DNA reads TGTGCCACCAGCACTGACATTCACGGCACCGGGGAGCTGTTTTTT. It specifies CATSTDIHGTGELFF.

This chain uses TRBV19 with TRBJ1-1; D possibly corresponds to TRBD1 (5 bases). Germline V CDR1 and CDR2: LNHDA, SQIVND (reference sequence). Trimming removed 5 bases from V and 3 bases from J, with 16 bases in between. This CDR3 is built from 15 residues. CDR3 sequence reads: CASSLGAYEDTEAFF. The CDR3 DNA sequence: TGTGCCAGTAGTCTCGGGGCTTACGAGGACACTGAAGCTTTCTTT.

Concerning this clone itself: The junction shows a germline mismatch at one end, possibly a read error. The chain has TRBV7-7 and TRBJ2-2; 7 bases match TRBD1. Germline values: CDR1 SSHAT, CDR2 FNYEAQ (reference sequence). The CDR3 loop spans 13 amino acids. The CDR3 coding sequence is TGTGCCAGCAGGGGACAGAACACCGGGGAGCTGCTTTTT. It is translated as CASRGQNTGELLF.

CDR3 amino acids: CSADLASGSYEQYF. Here the CDR3 DNA reads TGCAGCGCCGATCTGGCTAGCGGATCCTACGAGCAGTACTTC. The chain recombines TRBV29-1 with TRBJ2-7, with 7 bases identical to TRBD2. Germline V gene data show CDR1 as SQVTM and CDR2 as ANQGSEA. The CDR3 has 14 residues. V lost 7 bases and J lost 1; bases outside the gene matches: 10.

V is TRBV7-9 and J is TRBJ2-4, with 13 bases fitting TRBD2. The J segment lost 0 bases and the V segment lost 4 bases, leaving 9 bases of the junction unmatched. This CDR3 comprises 19 residues. In germline, CDR1 is SEHNR, CDR2 FQNEAQ (reference sequence). In nucleotides, the CDR3 is TGTGCCAGCAGCTCCCCAGCGGGACTAGCGGGGTCAGCCAAAAACATTCAGTACTTC. Protein: CASSSPAGLAGSAKNIQYF.

This chain joins TRBV4-2 and TRBJ2-3; the D gene is possibly TRBD2 (5 bases). Germline V gene sequence: CDR1 LGHNA, CDR2 YNFKEQ. CDR3 length: 15 amino acids. V was shortened by 3 bases and J by 4 bases, with 14 bases between the two germline ends. CDR3 nucleotides: TGTGCCAGCAGCCAGGATAGCCCCGGGGCAGATACGCAGTATTTT. Translating gives CASSQDSPGADTQYF.

Comment on this clone: One end of the junction varies from germline; a read error may be responsible. The chain carries TRBV11-3 and TRBJ2-3; TRBD2 matches at 15 bases. The germline gives CDR1 SGHNT, CDR2 YENEEA. The CDR3 runs 13 residues. Written as DNA, the CDR3 is TGTGCCAGCAGCTTAGAGGGGACTAGCGGGAGGTTTTTT. This gives the protein CASSLEGTSGRFF.

The rearrangement links TRBV5-1 to TRBJ2-1; no reliable D call. The CDR3 totals 15 residues. V was clipped by 0 bases and J by 0 bases, with 7 bases between them. Germline assignment: CDR1 SGHRS and CDR2 YFSETQ. CDR3 bases: TGCGCCAGCAGCTTGGGACATAGCTCCTACAATGAGCAGTTCTTC. Its protein product is CASSLGHSSYNEQFF.

This clone was counted only a few times. The CDR3 reads CASSLGPSGYNEQFF. In DNA form, the CDR3 reads TGTGCCAGCAGCTTAGGGCCTAGCGGGTACAATGAGCAGTTCTTC. The J gene is TRBJ2-1, the V gene TRBV7-3; 8 bases match TRBD2. The V and J ends lost 2 bases and 4 bases, in that order; junction bases with no gene match: 4. The germline gives CDR1 SGHTA, CDR2 FQGTGA. CDR3 length equals 15 residues.

This chain connects TRBV5-1 to TRBJ2-4, with TRBD1 identical over 8 bases. This CDR3 region has 15 residues. Germline trimming cut 0 bases from V and 6 bases from J; bases unmatched to any gene: 5. Germline loops: CDR1 SGHRS, CDR2 YFSETQ. The CDR3 DNA sequence: TGCGCCAGCAGCTTGGAAGCAGGGGGCCGAAACATTCAGTACTTC. Its protein is CASSLEAGGRNIQYF.

This chain links TRBV7-2 with TRBJ2-1; maybe TRBD2 (5 bases). V was shortened by 4 bases and J by 9 bases, with 13 bases between the two germline ends. There are 13 residues in the CDR3. CDR1 and CDR2 (germline): SGHTA, FQGNSA. DNA of the CDR3: TGTGCCAGCAGCTCGACGAGGGTGGGTGAGCAGTTCTTC. Protein: CASSSTRVGEQFF.

The CDR3 spells CAISENGIGNTIYF. The DNA of the CDR3 is TGTGCCATCAGTGAGAACGGGATTGGAAACACCATATATTTT. This rearrangement joins TRBV10-3 to TRBJ1-3; D is unresolved. The germline V gene has CDR1 ENHRY and CDR2 SYGVKD. V was trimmed by 2 bases and J by 3 bases, leaving 8 bases between them. CDR3 length equals 14 residues.

The genes are TRBV7-3 and TRBJ2-3; D might be TRBD1 or TRBD2, each matching 5 bases. The CDR3 contains 16 residues. Germline CDR1 SGHTA, CDR2 FQGTGA. With 4 bases removed from V and 11 bases from J, the gap between germline ends came to 25 bases. For the CDR3, the DNA is TGTGCCAGCAGCTCGACGGGACCGCCCATCCCTCGGAGGCAGTATTTT. This translates into CASSSTGPPIPRRQYF.

The chain links TRBV18 to TRBJ2-1; 9 nucleotides match TRBD2. This CDR3 spans 19 amino acids. CDR1 KGHSH and CDR2 LQKENI come from the germline V gene. Trimming took 5 bases from V and 0 from J; bases not matched to a gene: 14. The CDR3 here is CASSSRTGISGSSYNEQFF. CDR3 nucleotide sequence: TGTGCCAGCTCATCCAGGACGGGGATTAGCGGGAGCTCCTACAATGAGCAGTTCTTC.

The chain recombines TRBV18 with TRBJ2-2; D uncertain. The V gene's germline CDR1 is KGHSH and CDR2 LQKENI. V dropped 1 base and J dropped 2 bases, with 8 bases sitting between them. This CDR3 is 15 amino acids long. CDR3 in amino acids: CASSPRDENTGELFF. The DNA for the CDR3 is TGTGCCAGCTCACCACGAGACGAAAACACCGGGGAGCTGTTTTTT.

The chain couples TRBV11-2 to TRBJ2-4, with TRBD2 matching over 8 bases. J was trimmed by 8 bases and V by 1 base; bases with no gene match: 10. This CDR3 has 16 amino acids. CDR1 and CDR2 from the germline V gene are SGHAT and FQNNGV. The CDR3 protein is CASSLGRGSGKDIQYF. The CDR3 nucleotides are TGTGCCAGCAGCTTAGGGCGCGGTAGCGGGAAAGACATTCAGTACTTC.

The chain carries TRBV6-5 and TRBJ2-1, with 10 bases fitting TRBD2. Looked up from germline, CDR1 is MNHEY and CDR2 is SVGAGI. The CDR3 has 14 amino acids. V lost 2 bases to trimming and J lost 6 bases; unmatched junction nucleotides: 1. The CDR3 nucleotides read TGTGCCAGCAGTTACCGACTAGCGGGCAATGAGCAGTTCTTC. This sequence encodes CASSYRLAGNEQFF.

This sequence joins TRBV7-2 and TRBJ2-6, with D unclear. There are 17 residues in the CDR3. Germline CDR1 is SGHTA and CDR2 is FQGNSA. V lost 0 bases, J lost 1 base, and 10 bases lay in between. As DNA, the CDR3 is TGTGCCAGCAGCTTAGCGGCTTTGGGGTCTGGGGCCAACGTCCTGACTTTC. It codes for CASSLAALGSGANVLTF.

The chain uses TRBV20-1 and TRBJ2-1; no firm D call. This CDR3 spans 11 amino acids. Germline values: CDR1 DFQATT, CDR2 SNEGSKA (reference sequence). Between the trimmed V and J ends, which lost 5 bases and 9 bases, there was a span of 11 bases. CDR3 in amino acids: CSAFHGVEQFF. CDR3 coding DNA: TGCAGTGCTTTCCATGGGGTTGAGCAGTTCTTC.

The chain combines TRBV5-4 with TRBJ2-6; the D gene is possibly TRBD2 (6 bases). The CDR3 length is 14 residues. V gave up 5 bases and J gave up 1 base, with 7 bases separating them. The V gene's germline CDR1 is SGHNT and CDR2 YYREEE (reference sequence). This CDR3 is CASRGGSGANVLTF. CDR3 nucleotide sequence: TGTGCCAGCAGGGGGGGTTCTGGGGCCAACGTCCTGACTTTC.

The table lists this clone with a few counts. This chain connects TRBV6-1 to TRBJ1-5; 10 positions agree with TRBD1. Looked up from germline, CDR1 is MNHNS and CDR2 is SASEGT. The CDR3 has 15 amino acids. The J segment lost 5 bases and the V segment lost 1 base, leaving 2 bases of the junction unmatched. CDR3 DNA sequence: TGTGCCAGCAGTGAAGAGGGACAGGGGTATCAGCCCCAGCATTTT. As protein: CASSEEGQGYQPQHF.

The table lists this clone with a count of one. V and J are TRBV19 and TRBJ2-3, with 12 nucleotides matching TRBD2. The V and J ends lost 9 bases and 8 bases, in that order; junction bases with no gene match: 9. Germline values: CDR1 LNHDA, CDR2 SQIVND (reference sequence). The CDR3 totals 14 residues. CDR3 nucleotides: TGTGCCAGCACGACTAGCGGGAGAAGGGCTACGCAGTATTTT. It specifies CASTTSGRRATQYF.

V is TRBV4-3 and J is TRBJ2-2; D may match TRBD1 or TRBD2 (7 bases each). This CDR3 spans 15 amino acids. Per germline, CDR1 LGHNA and CDR2 YSLEER. The V end lost 3 bases, the J end lost 3 bases, and 11 bases lay between the germline ends. CDR3: CASSHRGRDTGELFF. The CDR3 region has the DNA TGCGCCAGCAGCCACAGGGGGAGGGACACCGGGGAGCTGTTTTTT.

This sequence joins TRBV14 and TRBJ2-5; D is unresolved. Germline CDR1 reads SGHDN; CDR2 reads FVKESK. Trimming stripped 6 bases from V and 1 base from J, with 9 bases between. The length of the CDR3 is 13 residues. Here the CDR3 reads CASSFMVQETQYF. The CDR3 nucleotides read TGTGCCAGCAGTTTCATGGTCCAAGAGACCCAGTACTTC.

The V and J genes are TRBV15 and TRBJ2-1; D is uncertain. Germline assignment: CDR1 LNHNV and CDR2 YYDKDF (reference sequence). Trimming took off 1 base at V and 10 bases at J, with 8 bases between the two ends. The CDR3 consists of 12 residues. This chain's CDR3 is CATSRVGQEQFF. CDR3 DNA: TGTGCCACCAGCAGAGTTGGGCAAGAGCAGTTCTTC.

The V and J genes are TRBV4-1 and TRBJ1-4; 7 positions match TRBD1. With 1 base clipped from V and 7 bases from J, the junction kept 6 bases outside the gene matches. The germline V gene encodes CDR1 MGHRA and CDR2 YSYEKL. The CDR3 runs 15 residues. The CDR3 DNA is TGCGCCAGCAGCCAAGGGGGACAGTGGGGTGAAAAACTGTTTTTT. Protein: CASSQGGQWGEKLFF.

The chain recombines TRBV6-1 with TRBJ2-7; 10 bases line up with TRBD2. The CDR3 runs 15 residues. Per germline, CDR1 MNHNS and CDR2 SASEGT. V shed 7 bases and J 6 bases; nucleotides not matched to a gene: 12. In DNA, the CDR3 is TGTGCCAGCAACCAGCCAGCTAGCGGGAGTGGCGAGCAGTACTTC. It specifies CASNQPASGSGEQYF.